This T cell receptor beta chain was recorded in a study of Graves' ophthalmopathy and Graves' hyperthyroidism. Looking at the study overall: Peripheral blood was gathered at first diagnosis, ahead of any treatment whatsoever.

This clonotype occurred once. This CDR3 contains 12 residues. V shed 4 bases and J shed 8 bases, with 8 bases lying between them. CDR1 and CDR2 from the germline V gene are SNHLY and FYNNEI. RNA served as the template for amplifying TCR beta CDR3 regions. HTBI primers were employed in first-round RT-PCR, then a second-round multiplex PCR followed. TCRdb re-called the multiplex PCR reads through MiXCR, storing one row per CDR3 protein. This sample carries roughly 400,000 distinct CDR3 sequences, around 16% of them seen once, and the ten largest clones take 1.6%. This TCR derives from a woman aged 18-35 years with Graves' ophthalmopathy. This sequence joins TRBV2 and TRBJ2-2; D may match TRBD1 or TRBD2 (5 bases each). Sequenced material: peripheral blood. The DNA for the CDR3 is TGTGCCAGCAGTGCGGGGCCTGGGGAGCTGTTTTTT. The encoded protein is CASSAGPGELFF.